This T cell receptor (beta chain) was found in a study of T cell responses to AZD1222 COVID-19 vaccine listed by TCRdb under 2021. About the full investigation: Because spike-specific TCR depth and breadth did not differ between the two schedules, AZD1222 recipients who got a second dose at roughly 4 weeks were pooled with those who got a second dose at roughly 12 weeks. A total of over 230 trial participants underwent TCR sequencing, of whom approximately 200 had received two doses of AZD1222 and some 25 had received two doses of the MenACWY control vaccine. Trial participants were enrolled by age into subgroups of 18-55, 56-69 and 70-plus years, and 148, 28 and 57 TCR-sequenced participants, respectively, were included in these subgroups. General study outcomes and caveats: After two AZD1222 doses, both the breadth and the depth of spike-specific TCRs were significantly higher than at day 0 and than in MenACWY recipients. Conclusions about previously exposed vaccinees were limited because only 6 or 7 AZD1222 recipients were SARS-CoV-2 seropositive at baseline. Participants were mostly white British and included more females than males, and it was suggested by the authors that clonal diversity may have been underestimated. Vaccine-associated CD4 TCRs spanned the whole spike protein, with dominant responses in regions 160-218 and 743-854. Because no day 14 peak-response samples were available, repertoires were characterized only after the peak T cell response. The 56-69-year group was small, and its depth increase did not reach significance, likely because of low power. Reportedly, close to half of the unique spike-specific TCRs recognized epitopes lying outside the regions that are mutated in the B.1.351 and B.1.1.7 variants.

This specimen's time point label, interpreted: baseline before first vaccination. The vaccinee samples were drawn from two UK trials, COV001 and COV002, one of which was a single-blind randomized controlled phase 2/3 trial testing AZD1222 (ChAdOx1 nCoV-19) in healthy adults. Trial participant PBMC samples were collected at day 0 and day 28 after the second dose for TCRbeta chain sequencing. V loses 4 bases at its end and J loses 6 bases; junction bases beyond the gene matches: 15. Looking up the germline V gene yields CDR1 MNHEY and CDR2 SVGEGT. Counted from cysteine to phenylalanine, this CDR3 has 17 amino acids. The retained sequence is limited to the CDR3, 51 bases, with the frame set at the first base. Remarks on this clone: Its antigen has not been determined. Base quality data are lacking; no much larger clone is found one base away.

The CDR3 regions of human TCRbeta chains were analyzed by immunosequencing. As for the original processing: TCRs in the repertoires were matched against a reference library of SARS-CoV-2-specific TCRs that had been generated with the MIRA antigen-specificity platform. Breadth was defined as the fraction of unique TCRs that were SARS-CoV-2-associated, and depth was defined as the fraction of total T cells that were SARS-CoV-2-associated. Each spike-specific TCR was assigned to its reactive spike region and to a CD4 or CD8 class using the MIRA data. Log10-transformed breadth and depth values were compared by one-way ANOVA with Sidak's multiple comparisons tests. In TCRdb, the immuneACCESS table is reduced to in-frame sequences with V and J assigned. These tables do not hold every clone; where another copy was compared, an unresolved V gene accounts for under half, and the others remain unexplained. From that table come the V and J calls and clone size; the DNA was used to work out D and trimming. This sample is represented by 150,000 or so clones; 80% to 95% of them were singletons. The leading ten clones occupy around 1.3% of the sample.

This material consisted of peripheral blood, taken on day 0 of AZD1222 vaccination. The sequence was obtained from an adult in good health. The chain couples TRBV6-2 or TRBV6-3 to TRBJ2-3; 8 junctional bases match TRBD2. This receptor carries the CDR3 CASSSGVAGGAGDTQYF. The nucleotide sequence reads as follows: TGTGCCAGCAGTTCAGGCGTCGCGGGGGGTGCTGGTGATACGCAGTATTTT.